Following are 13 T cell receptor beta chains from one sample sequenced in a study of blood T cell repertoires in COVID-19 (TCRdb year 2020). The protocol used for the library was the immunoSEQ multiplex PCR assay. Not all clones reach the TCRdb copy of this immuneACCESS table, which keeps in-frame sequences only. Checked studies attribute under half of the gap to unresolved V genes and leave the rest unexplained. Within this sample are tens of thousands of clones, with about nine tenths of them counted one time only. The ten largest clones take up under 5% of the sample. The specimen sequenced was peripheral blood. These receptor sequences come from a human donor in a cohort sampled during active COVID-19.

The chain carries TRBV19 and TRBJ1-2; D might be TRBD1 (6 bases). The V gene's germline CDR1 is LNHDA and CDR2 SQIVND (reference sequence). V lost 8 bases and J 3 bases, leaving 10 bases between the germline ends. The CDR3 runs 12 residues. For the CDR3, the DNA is TGTGCCAGTGGTTACAGGGACTATGGCTACACCTTC. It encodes CASGYRDYGYTF.

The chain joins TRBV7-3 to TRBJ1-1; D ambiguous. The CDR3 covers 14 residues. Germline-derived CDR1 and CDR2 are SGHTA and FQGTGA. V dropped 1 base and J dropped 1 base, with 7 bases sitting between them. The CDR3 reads CASSLSGGNTEAFF. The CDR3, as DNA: TGTGCCAGCAGCTTAAGTGGCGGGAACACTGAAGCTTTCTTT.

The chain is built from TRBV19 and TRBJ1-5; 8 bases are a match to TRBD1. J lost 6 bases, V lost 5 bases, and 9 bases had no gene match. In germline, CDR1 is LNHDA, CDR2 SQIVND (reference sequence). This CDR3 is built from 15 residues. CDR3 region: CASSATGGVLQPQHF. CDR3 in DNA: TGTGCCAGTAGTGCAACAGGGGGAGTCCTTCAGCCCCAGCATTTT.

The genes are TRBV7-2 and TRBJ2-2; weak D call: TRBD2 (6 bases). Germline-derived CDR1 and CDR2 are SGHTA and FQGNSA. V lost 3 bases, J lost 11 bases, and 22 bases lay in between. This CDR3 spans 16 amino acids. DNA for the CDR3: TGTGCCAGCAGCTTCGCTACCACTGCAGGGAGGCGAGAGCTGTTTTTT. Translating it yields CASSFATTAGRRELFF.

CDR3 sequence reads: CASSLVQSSGANVLTF. The CDR3, as DNA: TGTGCCAGCAGCTTGGTACAGAGCTCTGGGGCCAACGTCCTGACTTTC. V and J are TRBV5-5 and TRBJ2-6; no clear D gene. V was shortened by 0 bases and J by 0 bases, with 7 bases between the two germline ends. This CDR3 comprises 16 residues. Germline CDR1 reads SGHKS; CDR2 reads YYEKEE (reference sequence).

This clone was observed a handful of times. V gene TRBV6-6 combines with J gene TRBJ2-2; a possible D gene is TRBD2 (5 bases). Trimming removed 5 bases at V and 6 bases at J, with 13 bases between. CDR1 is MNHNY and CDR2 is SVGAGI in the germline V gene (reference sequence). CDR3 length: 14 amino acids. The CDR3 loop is CASSLREASGELFF. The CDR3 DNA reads TGTGCCAGCAGTCTCCGGGAAGCTTCCGGGGAGCTGTTTTTT.

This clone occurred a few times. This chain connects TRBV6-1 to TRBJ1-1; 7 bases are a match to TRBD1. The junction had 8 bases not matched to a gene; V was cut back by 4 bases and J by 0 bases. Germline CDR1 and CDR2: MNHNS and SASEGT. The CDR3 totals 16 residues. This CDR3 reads CASSAVQTGMNTEAFF. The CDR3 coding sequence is TGTGCCAGCAGTGCAGTTCAGACAGGGATGAACACTGAAGCTTTCTTT.

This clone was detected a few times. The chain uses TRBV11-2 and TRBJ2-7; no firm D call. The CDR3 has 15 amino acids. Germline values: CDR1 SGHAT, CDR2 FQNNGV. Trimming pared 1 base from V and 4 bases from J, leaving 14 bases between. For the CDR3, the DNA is TGTGCCAGCAGCTTAGTAGCTACTCCTTCTTACGAGCAGTACTTC. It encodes CASSLVATPSYEQYF.

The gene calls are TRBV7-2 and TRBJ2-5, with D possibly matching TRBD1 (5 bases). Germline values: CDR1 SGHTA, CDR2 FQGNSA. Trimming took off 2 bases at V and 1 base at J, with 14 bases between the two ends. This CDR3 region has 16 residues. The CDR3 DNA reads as TGTGCCAGCAGCTTATTTGTTGGGGCAGCCCAAGAGACCCAGTACTTC. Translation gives CASSLFVGAAQETQYF.

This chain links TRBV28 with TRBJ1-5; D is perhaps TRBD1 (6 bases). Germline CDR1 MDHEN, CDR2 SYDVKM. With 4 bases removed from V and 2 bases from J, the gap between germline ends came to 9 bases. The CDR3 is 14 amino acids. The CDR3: CASSSNRGNQPQHF. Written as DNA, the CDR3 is TGTGCCAGCAGTTCAAACAGGGGCAATCAGCCCCAGCATTTT.

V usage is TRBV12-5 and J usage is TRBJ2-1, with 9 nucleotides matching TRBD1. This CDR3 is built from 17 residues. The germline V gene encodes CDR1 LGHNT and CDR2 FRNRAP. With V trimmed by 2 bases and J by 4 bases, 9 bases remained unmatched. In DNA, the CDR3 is TGTGCTAGTGGTTTGCCAGCCCGGGACAGGGTATACAATGAGCAGTTCTTC. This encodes CASGLPARDRVYNEQFF. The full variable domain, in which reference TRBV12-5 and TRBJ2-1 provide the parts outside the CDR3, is DARVTQTPRHKVTEMGQEVTMRCQPILGHNTVFWYRQTMMQGLELLAYFRNRAPLDDSGMPKDRFSAEMPDATLATLKIQPSEPRDSAVYFCASGLPARDRVYNEQFFGPGTRLTVL.

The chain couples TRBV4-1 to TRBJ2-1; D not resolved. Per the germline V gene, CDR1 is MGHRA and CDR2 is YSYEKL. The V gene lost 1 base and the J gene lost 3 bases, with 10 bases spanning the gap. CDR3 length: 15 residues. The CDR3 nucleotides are TGCGCCAGCAGCCAAGGCCAGGCGTACTACAATGAGCAGTTCTTC. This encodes CASSQGQAYYNEQFF.

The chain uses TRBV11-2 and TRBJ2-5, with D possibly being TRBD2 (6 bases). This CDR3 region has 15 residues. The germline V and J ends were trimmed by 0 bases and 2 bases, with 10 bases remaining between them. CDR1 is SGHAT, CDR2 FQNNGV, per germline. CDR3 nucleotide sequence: TGTGCCAGCAGCTTAGACGGGAGCTTACAAGAGACCCAGTACTTC. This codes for CASSLDGSLQETQYF.